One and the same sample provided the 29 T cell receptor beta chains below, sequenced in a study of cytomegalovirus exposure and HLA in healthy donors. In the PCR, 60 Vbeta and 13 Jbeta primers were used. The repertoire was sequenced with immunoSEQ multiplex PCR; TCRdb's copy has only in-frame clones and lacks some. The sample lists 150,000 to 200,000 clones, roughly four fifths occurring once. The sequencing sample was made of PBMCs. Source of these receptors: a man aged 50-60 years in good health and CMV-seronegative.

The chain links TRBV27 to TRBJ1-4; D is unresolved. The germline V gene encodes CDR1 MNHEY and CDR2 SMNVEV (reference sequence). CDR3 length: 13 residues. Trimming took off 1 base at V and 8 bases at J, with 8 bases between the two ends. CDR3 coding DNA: TGTGCCAGCAGTTTATGGTCGGGAGAAAAACTGTTTTTT. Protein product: CASSLWSGEKLFF.

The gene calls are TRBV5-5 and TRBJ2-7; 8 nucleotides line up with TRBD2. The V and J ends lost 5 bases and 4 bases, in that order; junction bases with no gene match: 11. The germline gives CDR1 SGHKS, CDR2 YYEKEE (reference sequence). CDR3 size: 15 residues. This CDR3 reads CASSLPGTRLYEQYF. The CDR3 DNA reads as TGTGCCAGCAGTCTCCCCGGGACTAGGTTATACGAGCAGTACTTC.

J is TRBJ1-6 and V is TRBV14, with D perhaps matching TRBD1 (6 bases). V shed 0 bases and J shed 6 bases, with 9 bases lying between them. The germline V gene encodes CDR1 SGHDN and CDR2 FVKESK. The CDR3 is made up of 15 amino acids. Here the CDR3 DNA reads TGTGCCAGCAGCCAAGAGCCAGGGGTTAATTCACCCCTCCACTTT. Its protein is CASSQEPGVNSPLHF. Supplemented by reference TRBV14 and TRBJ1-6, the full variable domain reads EAGVTQFPSHSVIEKGQTVTLRCDPISGHDNLYWYRRVMGKEIKFLLHFVKESKQDESGMPNNRFLAERTGGTYSTLKVQPAELEDSGVYFCASSQEPGVNSPLHFGNGTRLTVT.

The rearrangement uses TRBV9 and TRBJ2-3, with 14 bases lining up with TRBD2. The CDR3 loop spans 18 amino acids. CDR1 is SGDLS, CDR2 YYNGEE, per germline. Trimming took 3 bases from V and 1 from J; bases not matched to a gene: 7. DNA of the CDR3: TGTGCCAGCAGCGCGGGACTAGCGGGGGTTCGGGGCACAGATACGCAGTATTTT. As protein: CASSAGLAGVRGTDTQYF.

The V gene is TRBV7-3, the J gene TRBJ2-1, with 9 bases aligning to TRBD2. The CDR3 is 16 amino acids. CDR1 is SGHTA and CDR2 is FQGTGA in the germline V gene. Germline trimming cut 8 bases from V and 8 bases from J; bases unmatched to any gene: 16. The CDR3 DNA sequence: TGTGCCAGCGCCCTTGGGGCGGGAGGGCCTTTGGATGAGCAGTTCTTC. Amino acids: CASALGAGGPLDEQFF.

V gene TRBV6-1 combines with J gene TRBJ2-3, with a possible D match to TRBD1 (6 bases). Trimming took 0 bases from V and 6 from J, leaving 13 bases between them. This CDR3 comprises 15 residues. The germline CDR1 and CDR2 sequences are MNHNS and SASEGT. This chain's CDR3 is CASSEAGQGTDTQYF. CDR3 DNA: TGTGCCAGCAGTGAAGCGGGTCAGGGGACGGATACGCAGTATTTT.

Here the CDR3 DNA reads TGCGCCAGCAGTCAAGCACTCCTCCACTACGAGCAGTACTTC. Translated, it gives CASSQALLHYEQYF. This chain links TRBV23-1 with TRBJ2-7; D gene unclear. TRBV23-1 is marked as an open reading frame, function uncertain. The CDR3 covers 14 residues. Deletions cut 2 bases from V and 3 bases from J, with 11 bases between.

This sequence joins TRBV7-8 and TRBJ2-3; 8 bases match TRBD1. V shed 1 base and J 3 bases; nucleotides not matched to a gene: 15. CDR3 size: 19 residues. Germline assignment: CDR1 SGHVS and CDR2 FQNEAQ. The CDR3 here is CASSLVGGDRGIGTDTQYF. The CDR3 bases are TGTGCCAGCAGCTTAGTAGGTGGTGACAGGGGAATAGGGACAGATACGCAGTATTTT.

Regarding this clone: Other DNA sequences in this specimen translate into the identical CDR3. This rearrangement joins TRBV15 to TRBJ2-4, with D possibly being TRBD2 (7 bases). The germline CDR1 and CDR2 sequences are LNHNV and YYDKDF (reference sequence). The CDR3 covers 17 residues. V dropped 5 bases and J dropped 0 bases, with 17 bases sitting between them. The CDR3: CATSAGAGVEAKNIQYF. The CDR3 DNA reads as TGTGCCACCAGCGCGGGGGCAGGGGTCGAAGCCAAAAACATTCAGTACTTC.

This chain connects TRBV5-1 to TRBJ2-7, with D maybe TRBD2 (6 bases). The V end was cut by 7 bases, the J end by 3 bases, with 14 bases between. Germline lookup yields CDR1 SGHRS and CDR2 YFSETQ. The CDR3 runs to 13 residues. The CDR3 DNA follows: TGCGCCAGCGGCGGGGATCATAACTACGAGCAGTACTTC. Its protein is CASGGDHNYEQYF.

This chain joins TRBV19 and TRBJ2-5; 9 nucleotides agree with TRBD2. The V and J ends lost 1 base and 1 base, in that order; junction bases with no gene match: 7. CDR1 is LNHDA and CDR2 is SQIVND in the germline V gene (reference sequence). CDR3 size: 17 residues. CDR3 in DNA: TGTGCCAGTAGTATAGGGTCGGATAGCGGGAGCCAAGAGACCCAGTACTTC. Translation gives CASSIGSDSGSQETQYF.

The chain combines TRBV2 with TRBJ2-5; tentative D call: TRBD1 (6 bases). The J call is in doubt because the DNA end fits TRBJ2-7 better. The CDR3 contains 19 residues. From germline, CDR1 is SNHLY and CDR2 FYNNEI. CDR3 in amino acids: CASSPKQYTRDIGFYEQYF. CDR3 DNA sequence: TGTGCCAGCAGCCCCAAACAATACACCCGGGACATTGGTTTCTACGAGCAGTACTTC.

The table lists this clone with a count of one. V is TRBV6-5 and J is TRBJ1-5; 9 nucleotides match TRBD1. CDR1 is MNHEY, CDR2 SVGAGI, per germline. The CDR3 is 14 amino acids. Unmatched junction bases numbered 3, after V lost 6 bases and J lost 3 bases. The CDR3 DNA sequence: TGTGCCAGCAGAAGGACAGGGGACAATCAGCCCCAGCATTTT. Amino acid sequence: CASRRTGDNQPQHF.

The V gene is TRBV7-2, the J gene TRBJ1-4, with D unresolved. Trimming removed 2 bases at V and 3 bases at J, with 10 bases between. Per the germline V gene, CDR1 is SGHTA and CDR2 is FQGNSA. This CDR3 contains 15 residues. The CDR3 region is CASSLTPSANEKLFF. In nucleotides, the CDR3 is TGTGCCAGCAGCTTAACACCTTCAGCTAATGAAAAACTGTTTTTT.

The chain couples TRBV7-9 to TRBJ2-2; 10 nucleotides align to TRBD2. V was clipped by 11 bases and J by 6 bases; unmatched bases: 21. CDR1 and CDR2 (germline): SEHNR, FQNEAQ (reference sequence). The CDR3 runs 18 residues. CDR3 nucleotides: TGTGCCGGAGTGCTCCCGGGACTAGCGTCCTCGGGGGCCGGGGAGCTGTTTTTT. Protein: CAGVLPGLASSGAGELFF.

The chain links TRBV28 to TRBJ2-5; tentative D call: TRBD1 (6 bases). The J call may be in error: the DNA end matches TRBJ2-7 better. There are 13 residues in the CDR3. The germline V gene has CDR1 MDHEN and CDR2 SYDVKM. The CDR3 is CASNTGRGYEQYF. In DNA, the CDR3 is TGTGCCAGCAACACAGGGAGAGGTTACGAGCAGTACTTC.

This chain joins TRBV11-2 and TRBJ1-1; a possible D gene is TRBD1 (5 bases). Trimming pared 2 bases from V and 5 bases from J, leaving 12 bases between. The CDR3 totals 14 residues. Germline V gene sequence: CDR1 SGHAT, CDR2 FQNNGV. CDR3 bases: TGTGCCAGCAGCTTAATCCGGGGGGGGACTGAAGCTTTCTTT. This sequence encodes CASSLIRGGTEAFF. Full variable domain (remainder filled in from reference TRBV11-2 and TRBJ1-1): EAGVAQSPRYKIIEKRQSVAFWCNPISGHATLYWYQQILGQGPKLLIQFQNNGVVDDSQLPKDRFSAERLKGVDSTLKIQPAKLEDSAVYLCASSLIRGGTEAFFGQGTRLTVV.

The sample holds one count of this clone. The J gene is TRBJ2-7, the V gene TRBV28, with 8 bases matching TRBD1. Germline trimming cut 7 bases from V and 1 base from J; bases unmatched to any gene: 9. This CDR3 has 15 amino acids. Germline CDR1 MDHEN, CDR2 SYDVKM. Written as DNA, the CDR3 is TGTGCCAGCATAGGCGTCGGGACAGGTTCCTACGAGCAGTACTTC. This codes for CASIGVGTGSYEQYF.

The CDR3 spells CAWSDASGISKFF. DNA for the CDR3: TGTGCCTGGAGTGACGCTAGCGGGATTTCTAAGTTCTTC. The rearrangement links TRBV30 to TRBJ2-1; 9 bases fit TRBD2. CDR3 length: 13 residues. The germline gives CDR1 GTSNPN, CDR2 SVGIG (reference sequence). The junction had 9 bases not matched to a gene; V was cut back by 1 base and J by 14 bases.

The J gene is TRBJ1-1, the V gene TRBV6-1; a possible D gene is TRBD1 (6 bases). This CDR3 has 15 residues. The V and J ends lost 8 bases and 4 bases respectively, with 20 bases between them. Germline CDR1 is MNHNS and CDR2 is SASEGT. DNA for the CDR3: TGTGCCAGCGTGGGGCAGGGGATAGTCAGCACTGAAGCTTTCTTT. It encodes CASVGQGIVSTEAFF.

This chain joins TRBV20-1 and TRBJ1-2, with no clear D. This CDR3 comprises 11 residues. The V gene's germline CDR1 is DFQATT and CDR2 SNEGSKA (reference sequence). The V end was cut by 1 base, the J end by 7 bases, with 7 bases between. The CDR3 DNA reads TGCAGTGCTAGAGTTGAGGGTGGCTACACCTTC. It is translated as CSARVEGGYTF.

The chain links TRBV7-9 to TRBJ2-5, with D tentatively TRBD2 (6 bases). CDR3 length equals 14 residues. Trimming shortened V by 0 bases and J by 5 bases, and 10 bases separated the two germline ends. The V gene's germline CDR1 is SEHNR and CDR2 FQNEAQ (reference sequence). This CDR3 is CASSLAGGGETQYF. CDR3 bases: TGTGCCAGCAGCTTAGCCGGGGGTGGCGAGACCCAGTACTTC.

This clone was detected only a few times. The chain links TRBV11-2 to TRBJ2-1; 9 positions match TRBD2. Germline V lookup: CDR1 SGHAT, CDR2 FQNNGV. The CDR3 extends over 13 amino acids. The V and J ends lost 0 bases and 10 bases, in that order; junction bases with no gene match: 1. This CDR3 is CASSLDAGGEQFF. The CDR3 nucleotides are TGTGCCAGCAGCTTAGACGCGGGAGGGGAGCAGTTCTTC.

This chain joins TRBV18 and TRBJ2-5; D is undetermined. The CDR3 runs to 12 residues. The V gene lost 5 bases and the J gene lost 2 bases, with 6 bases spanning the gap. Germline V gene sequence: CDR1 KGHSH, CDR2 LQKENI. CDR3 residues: CASSTEQETQYF. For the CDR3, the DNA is TGTGCCAGCTCAACAGAACAAGAGACCCAGTACTTC.

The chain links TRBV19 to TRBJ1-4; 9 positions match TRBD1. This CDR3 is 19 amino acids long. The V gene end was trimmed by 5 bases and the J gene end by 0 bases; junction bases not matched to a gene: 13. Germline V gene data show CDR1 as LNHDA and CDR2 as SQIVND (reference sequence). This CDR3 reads CASSVSGTGFFATNEKLFF. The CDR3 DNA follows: TGTGCCAGTAGTGTTTCCGGGACAGGGTTCTTCGCAACTAATGAAAAACTGTTTTTT. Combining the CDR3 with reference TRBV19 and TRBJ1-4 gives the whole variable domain DGGITQSPKYLFRKEGQNVTLSCEQNLNHDAMYWYRQDPGQGLRLIYYSQIVNDFQKGDIAEGYSVSREKKESFPLTVTSAQKNPTAFYLCASSVSGTGFFATNEKLFFGSGTQLSVL.

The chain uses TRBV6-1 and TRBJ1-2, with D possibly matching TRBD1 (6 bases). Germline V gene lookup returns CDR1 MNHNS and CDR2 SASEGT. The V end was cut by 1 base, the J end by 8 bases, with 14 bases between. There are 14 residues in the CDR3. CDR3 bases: TGTGCCAGCAGTGAAGACAGGGAAACTGGAGGCTACACCTTC. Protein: CASSEDRETGGYTF.

DNA for the CDR3: TGCGCCAGCAGCGGCGGCAACTGGAATCGGAGAGCCAAAAACATTCAGTACTTC. Amino acids: CASSGGNWNRRAKNIQYF. The V gene is TRBV5-1, the J gene TRBJ2-4; D is undetermined. V was pared by 4 bases and J by 0 bases, with 20 bases between. The CDR3 has 18 residues. The germline V gene encodes CDR1 SGHRS and CDR2 YFSETQ.

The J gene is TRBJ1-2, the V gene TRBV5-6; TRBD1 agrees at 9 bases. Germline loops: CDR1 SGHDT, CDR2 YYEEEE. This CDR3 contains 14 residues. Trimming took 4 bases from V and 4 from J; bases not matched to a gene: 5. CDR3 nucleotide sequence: TGTGCCAGCAGCCCGGGACAGGGAACCTATGGCTACACCTTC. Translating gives CASSPGQGTYGYTF. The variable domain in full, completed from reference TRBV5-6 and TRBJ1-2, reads DAGVTQSPTHLIKTRGQQVTLRCSPKSGHDTVSWYQQALGQGPQFIFQYYEEEERQRGNFPDRFSGHQFPNYSSELNVNALLLGDSALYLCASSPGQGTYGYTFGSGTRLTVV.

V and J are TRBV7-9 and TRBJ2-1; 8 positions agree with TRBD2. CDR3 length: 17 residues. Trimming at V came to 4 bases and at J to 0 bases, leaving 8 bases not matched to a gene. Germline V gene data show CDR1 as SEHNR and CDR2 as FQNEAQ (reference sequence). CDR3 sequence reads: CASSSEGGRTSYNEQFF. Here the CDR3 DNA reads TGTGCCAGCAGCTCCGAGGGCGGGAGGACCTCCTACAATGAGCAGTTCTTC.